This record concerns one T cell receptor beta chain sequence. The sample is drawn from a study of PD-L1 blockade in urothelial cancer. Study-wide background: Atezolizumab at 1,200 mg intravenously every 3 weeks was started by patients in about 2014. There were a median of about 140,000 T cells in blood samples. Investigators checked blood 3 weeks (second dose) and 6 weeks after treatment start.

The CDR3 sequence is 15 residues long. Losses at the gene ends were 5 bases for V and 5 bases for J; bases not matched to a gene: 4. Germline V gene sequence: CDR1 MNHEY, CDR2 SVGAGI. Spiked synthetic TCR analogs estimated absolute template abundance per PCR. The data were produced by immunoSEQ multiplex PCR, yet TCRdb's version contains in-frame clones alone and is incomplete. The profile shows 35,000 to 45,000 clones, roughly 82% of them singletons. Time point noted: pretreatment peripheral blood. The input for sequencing was PBMCs, taken around atezolizumab (anti-PD-L1) treatment. The V and J genes are TRBV6-5 and TRBJ2-2; 11 bases map to TRBD1. The sequence came from a man aged 55-75 years with urothelial cancer. This CDR3 is CASSRDRGLTGELFF. The CDR3 DNA reads as TGTGCCAGCAGTCGGGACAGGGGGTTGACCGGGGAGCTGTTTTTT.